Listed below are T cell receptor beta chains from one sample, sequenced in a study of blood T cell repertoires in COVID-19. Profiled with immunoSEQ multiplex PCR; TCRdb holds only in-frame clones, not every one. The repertoire holds roughly 70,000 clones, approximately 86% seen once, with under 6.5% in the top ten. Sequenced sample: peripheral blood. The receptors shown here come from a man older than 75 with COVID-19, enrolled during active disease. Both conserved end residues are part of each CDR3. Fields, in order: D gene, V gene, J gene, clone size, CDR3 DNA, CDR3 protein. The D gene is left open where the match is weak. Some rows mark clone size as missing; the rest say once, few, many or name a class of expanded clone.

TRBD1	TRBV11-3	TRBJ1-2	-	TGTGCCAGCAGCCCTCGGACAGGACACTATGGCTACACCTTC	CASSPRTGHYGYTF
-	TRBV12-3/TRBV12-4	TRBJ2-2	-	TGTGCCAGCAGTTTCGAGCCCGGGGAGCTGTTTTTT	CASSFEPGELFF
-	TRBV21-1	TRBJ1-2	-	TGTGCCAGCAGCAAAGACTACAGGGAACGCGAGGATGGCTACACCTTC	CASSKDYREREDGYTF
TRBD1	TRBV11-3	TRBJ1-1	-	TGTGCCAGCAGCAGAAGACAGGGAATGAACACTGAAGCTTTCTTT	CASSRRQGMNTEAFF
TRBD1	TRBV4-1	TRBJ1-5	once	TGCGCCAGCAGCCCAGACAGGGTCCTCAGTCAGCCCCAGCATTTT	CASSPDRVLSQPQHF
-	TRBV3-1/TRBV3-2	TRBJ1-1	-	TGTGCCAGCAGCCAAACTGTTGCGAACACTGAAGCTTTCTTT	CASSQTVANTEAFF
TRBD2	TRBV29-1	TRBJ2-1	-	TGCAGCGCTGGGGCGGGGGGAGGCAATGAGCAGTTCTTC	CSAGAGGGNEQFF
-	TRBV28	TRBJ1-5	few	TGTGCCAGCAGTCCGATCACAGGGTATAGCAATCAGCCCCAGCATTTT	CASSPITGYSNQPQHF
-	TRBV11-3	TRBJ1-1	-	TGTGCCAGCAGCTTAGGGGACACGAACACTGAAGCTTTCTTT	CASSLGDTNTEAFF
-	TRBV10-3	TRBJ1-2	-	TGTGCCATCAGTGACCGAGACAGCCTGGGCTACACCTTC	CAISDRDSLGYTF
-	TRBV2	TRBJ1-1	-	TGTGCCAGCAGTGACGCAGGCAGGTTCACTGAAGCTTTCTTT	CASSDAGRFTEAFF
-	TRBV28	TRBJ2-1	once	TGTGCCAGCAGTTCCGCGCGAAATGAGCAGTTCTTC	CASSSARNEQFF
-	TRBV4-1	TRBJ2-7	-	TGCGCCAGCAGCCCGCAACCGGGACTCACGAGCTCCTACGAGCAGTACTTC	CASSPQPGLTSSYEQYF
-	TRBV23-1	TRBJ1-6	-	TGCGCCAGCAGTCAATCGTGGGGGGGCCATTATAGCGATTCACCCCTCCACTTT	CASSQSWGGHYSDSPLHF
TRBD2	TRBV18	TRBJ2-3	-	TGTGCCAGCTCACCGACAGCGGGGGGAAGGACAGATACGCAGTATTTT	CASSPTAGGRTDTQYF
-	TRBV19	TRBJ2-5	once	TGTGCCAGCGGACTATTTGGGGAGACCCAGTACTTC	CASGLFGETQYF
-	TRBV24-1	TRBJ2-3	-	TGTGCCACCAGTGATTCCCGGACAGATACGCAGTATTTT	CATSDSRTDTQYF
-	TRBV5-1	TRBJ1-2	-	TGCGCCAGCAGCTTCGACAGTTCTTGGTCTGGCTACACCTTC	CASSFDSSWSGYTF
TRBD1	TRBV11-3	TRBJ2-7	-	TGTGCCAGCAGCTTAGGACAGGGGGCTTACGAGCAGTACTTC	CASSLGQGAYEQYF
TRBD1	TRBV28	TRBJ2-7	-	TGTGCCAGCAGCCTTGCCTCACAGGGGCAGCATCGCGAGCAGTACTTC	CASSLASQGQHREQYF
TRBD1	TRBV5-4	TRBJ2-5	-	TGTGCCAGCAGCTTACCCAAACAGGGGAAAGAGACCCAGTACTTC	CASSLPKQGKETQYF
-	TRBV2	TRBJ2-7	-	TGTGCCAGCAGTGAATATCTGCAGTACTTC	CASSEYLQYF
TRBD1	TRBV29-1	TRBJ2-5	-	TGCAGCGTTACAGGGGCCTTACTCCGTCGGGAGACCCAGTACTTC	CSVTGALLRRETQYF
-	TRBV28	TRBJ1-3	-	TGTGCCAGCAGGTTCCAAGGGGCTGGAAACACCATATATTTT	CASRFQGAGNTIYF
-	TRBV6-5	TRBJ1-1	-	TGTGCCAGCAGTCGACAGGCCATGAACACTGAAGCTTTCTTT	CASSRQAMNTEAFF
-	TRBV5-5	TRBJ1-3	-	TGTGCCAGCAGCATCGAAGTGGCCTCTGGAAACACCATATATTTT	CASSIEVASGNTIYF
TRBD1	TRBV12-3/TRBV12-4	TRBJ2-7	once	TGTGCCACCAGACGACAGGGGGCGGGCGAGCAGTACTTC	CATRRQGAGEQYF
-	TRBV6-2/TRBV6-3	TRBJ2-5	-	TGTGCCAGCAGTTTCGACAGGTCGGGGACCCAGTACTTC	CASSFDRSGTQYF
-	TRBV9	TRBJ1-3	-	TGTGCCAGCAGCGTAGCAGGGGGAAACACCATATATTTT	CASSVAGGNTIYF
TRBD1	TRBV15	TRBJ1-2	-	TGTGCCACCAGCAGCCGACGGACAGGGGTTGGCTACACCTTC	CATSSRRTGVGYTF
-	TRBV5-1	TRBJ1-6	-	TGCGCCAGCAGCTTTAATGGGGGGAATTCACCCCTCCACTTT	CASSFNGGNSPLHF
-	TRBV6-5	TRBJ1-2	-	TGTGCCAGCAGTCCCCAGAGGGTCGCCTATGGCTACACCTTC	CASSPQRVAYGYTF
TRBD1	TRBV19	TRBJ2-2	-	TGTGCCAGTAGTATGGGACAGGGGTATGGGGAGCTGTTTTTT	CASSMGQGYGELFF
-	TRBV2	TRBJ2-3	-	TGTGCCAGCAGCCTCAATGCTCAGGATACGCAGTATTTT	CASSLNAQDTQYF
-	TRBV4-3	TRBJ1-1	-	TGCGCCAGCAGCCAAGATCGCGCTGGCGGGGCTTTCTTT	CASSQDRAGGAFF
TRBD1	TRBV2	TRBJ2-7	-	TGTGCCAGCAGCGCCGGGACAGAGACCTACGAGCAGTACTTC	CASSAGTETYEQYF
TRBD1	TRBV6-5	TRBJ2-5	-	TGTGCCAGCAGTTTCAGCAGGGGGCCGCGGTACTTC	CASSFSRGPRYF
TRBD1	TRBV7-2	TRBJ2-7	-	TGTGCCAGCAGCGCCAGGGGGACCCACGAGCAGTACTTC	CASSARGTHEQYF
TRBD1	TRBV6-5	TRBJ1-1	-	TGTGCCAGCAGTCCGTCCGACAGGGAAGGTGAAGCTTTCTTT	CASSPSDREGEAFF
-	TRBV6-2/TRBV6-3	TRBJ1-5	-	TGTGCCAGCACCCCCTCGGGGAGAAATCAGCCCCAGCATTTT	CASTPSGRNQPQHF
TRBD1	TRBV5-1	TRBJ2-2	-	TGCGCCAGCAGCTTGGGGGACAGGGTCACCGGGGAGCTGTTTTTT	CASSLGDRVTGELFF
-	TRBV7-8	TRBJ1-2	few	TGTGCCAGCAGCTTAGCTCAGGGTATTATTGGCTACACCTTC	CASSLAQGIIGYTF
TRBD1	TRBV5-1	TRBJ1-2	-	TGCGCCAGCAGCGCCACTCCGGGGACAGGGGGCGGCAACTATGGCTACACCTTC	CASSATPGTGGGNYGYTF
-	TRBV7-3	TRBJ2-2	-	TGTGCCAGCAGCCCCACCGGGAAGGAGCTGTTTTTT	CASSPTGKELFF
TRBD1	TRBV6-5	TRBJ1-5	-	TGTGCCAGCAAAGGGACAGGGTCTGCTCAGCCCCAGCATTTT	CASKGTGSAQPQHF
-	TRBV5-1	TRBJ1-1	-	TGCGCCAGCAGCTTGTCCTCAGGGGAAACTGAAGCTTTCTTT	CASSLSSGETEAFF
-	TRBV5-1	TRBJ1-4	-	TGCGCCAGCAGCTTGGACGCAGGGGTCGCGGAAAAACTGTTTTTT	CASSLDAGVAEKLFF
-	TRBV7-9	TRBJ1-1	-	TGTGCCAGCAGCCACGGAGGCCCTAGCCCTGAAGCTTTCTTT	CASSHGGPSPEAFF
-	TRBV11-3	TRBJ1-1	-	TGTGCCAGCAGCTTAGAGGCGGGGGAAGCTTTCTTT	CASSLEAGEAFF
TRBD1	TRBV5-8	TRBJ1-4	-	TGTGCCAGCAGCAAACAGGGGATGGGGGAAAAACTGTTTTTT	CASSKQGMGEKLFF
TRBD1	TRBV6-5	TRBJ2-7	few	TGTGCCAGCGAGTACAGGGGGTTTTACGAGCAGTACTTC	CASEYRGFYEQYF
-	TRBV3-1/TRBV3-2	TRBJ2-3	-	TGTGCCAGCTCGGACTTAGGTACGCGACAAGATACGCAGTATTTT	CASSDLGTRQDTQYF